A selection of T cell receptor beta chains follows, all from one sample in a study of T-cell memory formation after mild COVID-19. TCRdb re-derived calls from the 5' RACE reads in MiXCR, one entry per CDR3 protein. This sample yields some 600,000 distinct CDR3 sequences, of which around 15% are seen a single time; roughly 7.7% belongs to the top ten. The sequenced material came from PBMCs or a T cell subset sorted from them (not recorded which). The receptors were gathered from an adult woman who had mild COVID-19 (a few samples of this study predate the infection). Cell type and time point are not known. The CDR3 runs from the conserved cysteine through the conserved F or W. The D gene is left open where the match is weak. Clone sizes are given selectively: once, few, many, or a class where the clone is expanded.

TRBJ2-7 | TRBV24-1 | . | TRBD1 | TGTGCCACCCGTGGGGACAGCAACTACGAGCAGTACTTC | CATRGDSNYEQYF
TRBJ2-4 | TRBV20-1 | many | TRBD2 | TGCAGTGCTAGAGTTGCGGGAGGGTATGCCAAAAACATTCAGTACTTC | CSARVAGGYAKNIQYF
TRBJ2-1 | TRBV5-1 | few | TRBD2 | TGCGCCAGCAGCCCGGGGGGGGAAAGATACAATGAGCAGTTCTTC | CASSPGGERYNEQFF
TRBJ2-7 | TRBV20-1 | few | TRBD1 | TGCAGTGCCCTTGACAGGGAACCCTACGAGCAGTACTTC | CSALDREPYEQYF
TRBJ1-2 | TRBV20-1 | few | . | TGCAGTGCTAGAGTAGGCACCTATGGCTACACCTTC | CSARVGTYGYTF
TRBJ2-7 | TRBV15 | . | . | TGTGCCACCAGCAGGGCCAGTGCAAGCTCCTACGAGCAGTACTTC | CATSRASASSYEQYF
TRBJ2-7 | TRBV7-2 | few | . | TGTGCCAGCAGCTATCGAGGGGAGCGAGGCTACGAGCAGTACTTC | CASSYRGERGYEQYF
TRBJ1-1 | TRBV9 | few | . | TGTGCCAGCAGCGTAGGTTCTGGGGGCACTGAAGCTTTCTTT | CASSVGSGGTEAFF
TRBJ1-4 | TRBV6-2/TRBV6-3 | . | TRBD1 | TGTGCCAGCAGTTACCACGGCACAGGGGGCCGGGAAAAACTGTTTTTT | CASSYHGTGGREKLFF
TRBJ1-5 | TRBV7-2 | few | TRBD1 | TGTGCCAGCAGCTTACGGACAGGATTCAATCAGCCCCAGCATTTT | CASSLRTGFNQPQHF
TRBJ2-5 | TRBV28 | many | . | TGTGCCAGCAGTCCGCAGGGGAGGTACCAAGAGACCCAGTACTTC | CASSPQGRYQETQYF
TRBJ1-1 | TRBV5-6 | . | TRBD1 | TGTGCCAGCAGCTTCTCCGGGACAGCGAACACTGAAGCTTTCTTT | CASSFSGTANTEAFF
TRBJ2-3 | TRBV7-6 | . | . | TGTGCCAGCGGGTTGAGTTCATTGAGCACAGATACGCAGTATTTT | CASGLSSLSTDTQYF
TRBJ2-5 | TRBV27 | few | TRBD2 | TGTGCCAGCTCTGGACTAGCGGGTCGGGAGACCCAGTACTTC | CASSGLAGRETQYF
TRBJ2-1 | TRBV24-1 | few | TRBD2 | TGTGCCACCCAAAGGACTAGCGGCTCCTACAATGAGCAGTTCTTC | CATQRTSGSYNEQFF
TRBJ2-6 | TRBV6-5 | . | . | TGTGCCAGCAGCCCGGGGAGGTCTGGGGCCAACGTCCTGACTTTC | CASSPGRSGANVLTF
TRBJ2-2 | TRBV7-2 | few | TRBD2 | TGTGCCAGCAGCTTAGGCGCTAGCGGGATAACCGGGGAGCTGTTTTTT | CASSLGASGITGELFF
TRBJ2-7 | TRBV20-1 | few | TRBD1 | TGCCAACCGGGACAGCGAACATCCGAGCAGTACTTC | CQPGQRTSEQYF
TRBJ2-1 | TRBV12-3/TRBV12-4 | few | . | TGTGCCAGCAGTTTAGGACCCACCGGGGTCAATGAGCAGTTCTTC | CASSLGPTGVNEQFF
TRBJ2-4 | TRBV14 | . | . | TGTGCCAGCAGCCAAACGACGACGGTAGCCAAAAACATTCAGTACTTC | CASSQTTTVAKNIQYF
TRBJ1-2 | TRBV12-3/TRBV12-4 | . | . | TGTGCCAGCAGTTTAGACCCCTTCTATGGCTACACCTTC | CASSLDPFYGYTF
TRBJ1-1 | TRBV19 | . | . | TGTGCCAGTAGTCTTCCGGGACCGTTGAACACTGAAGCTTTCTTT | CASSLPGPLNTEAFF
TRBJ2-2 | TRBV7-9 | . | . | . | CASSRFGSGGKNTGELFF
TRBJ1-1 | TRBV3-1 | few | . | TGTGCCAGCAGCCAAGTAGGCGGGACCGGAGCTTTCTTT | CASSQVGGTGAFF
TRBJ1-5 | TRBV12-3/TRBV12-4 | . | . | TGTGCCAGCAGTTTCGCCAGTCGTCAGCCCCAGCATTTT | CASSFASRQPQHF